This entry lists 18 T cell receptor beta chains sequenced from one sample in a study of cytomegalovirus exposure and HLA in healthy donors. The PCR employed 60 Vbeta primers together with 13 Jbeta primers. Here immunoSEQ multiplex PCR was the method, and the copy in TCRdb shows in-frame clones only, minus some. Altogether under 150,000 clones are present, approximately 78% being singletons, with the ten largest covering about 7.4%. Sequencing was done on a sample of PBMCs. All receptors derive from a woman in her fifties or sixties in good health and CMV-seropositive.

The CDR3 loop reads CASSTTSGGAETQYF. The CDR3 DNA sequence: TGTGCCAGCAGTACGACTAGCGGGGGGGCGGAGACCCAGTACTTC. The chain links TRBV6-6 to TRBJ2-5, with 14 bases aligning to TRBD2. The ends lost 5 bases at V and 5 bases at J; junction bases unmatched: 4. Germline CDR1 reads MNHNY; CDR2 reads SVGAGI (reference sequence). This CDR3 spans 15 amino acids.

The chain uses TRBV28 and TRBJ2-5, with D possibly matching TRBD2 (6 bases). V dropped 5 bases and J dropped 3 bases, with 16 bases sitting between them. Germline lookup yields CDR1 MDHEN and CDR2 SYDVKM. This CDR3 has 15 amino acids. The CDR3 coding sequence is TGTGCCAGCAGTCCCACCATGAGACTAGAAGAGACCCAGTACTTC. It yields the protein CASSPTMRLEETQYF.

The chain carries TRBV7-9 and TRBJ2-1; TRBD2 might be the D (5 bases). The ends were cut back, 1 base at V and 2 bases at J, with 9 bases in the middle. Looked up from germline, CDR1 is SEHNR and CDR2 is FQNEAQ (reference sequence). CDR3 size: 15 residues. The CDR3 sequence is CASSLVNSAYNEQFF. The DNA for the CDR3 is TGTGCCAGCAGCTTAGTGAATAGCGCCTACAATGAGCAGTTCTTC.

The chain uses TRBV6-1 and TRBJ2-3; possibly TRBD2 for D (6 bases). Germline V CDR1 and CDR2: MNHNS, SASEGT. The CDR3 has 13 amino acids. The V end was cut by 6 bases, the J end by 7 bases, with 14 bases between. CDR3 protein: CASRDRGLYTQYF. The CDR3, as DNA: TGTGCCAGCAGGGACCGGGGACTTTATACGCAGTATTTT.

The V call is TRBV7-3, the J call TRBJ2-5; 9 bases fit TRBD1. The CDR3 contains 16 residues. Germline assignment: CDR1 SGHTA and CDR2 FQGTGA. With V trimmed by 5 bases and J by 5 bases, 12 bases remained unmatched. The CDR3 coding sequence is TGTGCCAGCAGCGTCCGGGACAGGGTATTTGGGGAGACCCAGTACTTC. Translating it yields CASSVRDRVFGETQYF.

The V call is TRBV11-2, the J call TRBJ2-7; possible D gene TRBD1, 5 bases. V lost 0 bases and J lost 0, with 9 bases in between. CDR1 is SGHAT, CDR2 FQNNGV, per germline. This CDR3 region has 15 residues. The CDR3 DNA reads as TGTGCCAGCAGCTTAGAAACAGGAGCCTCCTACGAGCAGTACTTC. Its protein is CASSLETGASYEQYF. Filled out from reference TRBV11-2 and TRBJ2-7, the complete variable domain reads EAGVAQSPRYKIIEKRQSVAFWCNPISGHATLYWYQQILGQGPKLLIQFQNNGVVDDSQLPKDRFSAERLKGVDSTLKIQPAKLEDSAVYLCASSLETGASYEQYFGPGTRLTVT.

The V and J genes are TRBV7-2 and TRBJ2-5; 8 positions agree with TRBD2. The CDR3 loop spans 14 amino acids. The V and J ends lost 4 bases and 1 base, in that order; junction bases with no gene match: 2. The germline CDR1 and CDR2 sequences are SGHTA and FQGNSA. CDR3 nucleotide sequence: TGTGCCAGCAGCTCACTAGCGGTCCAAGAGACCCAGTACTTC. It is translated as CASSSLAVQETQYF.

V usage is TRBV11-3 and J usage is TRBJ2-1, with 9 bases fitting TRBD1. CDR1 and CDR2 from the germline V gene are SGHNT and YENEEA. This CDR3 spans 15 amino acids. V lost 5 bases and J lost 5; bases outside the gene matches: 7. CDR3 in amino acids: CASSRGQGFNNEQFF. The CDR3 nucleotides are TGTGCCAGCAGCCGTGGACAGGGGTTTAACAATGAGCAGTTCTTC. Together with reference TRBV11-3 and TRBJ2-1, the CDR3 gives the full variable domain: EAGVVQSPRYKIIEKKQPVAFWCNPISGHNTLYWYLQNLGQGPELLIRYENEEAVDDSQLPKDRFSAERLKGVDSTLKIQPAELGDSAVYLCASSRGQGFNNEQFFGPGTRLTVL.

CDR3 amino acids: CATSRSQAGGYYEQYF. The CDR3, as DNA: TGTGCCACCAGCAGGAGCCAAGCGGGCGGATACTACGAGCAGTACTTC. The chain carries TRBV15 and TRBJ2-7, with a possible D match to TRBD2 (6 bases). This CDR3 has 16 residues. V shed 3 bases and J shed 3 bases, with 18 bases lying between them. CDR1 is LNHNV and CDR2 is YYDKDF in the germline V gene (reference sequence).

The chain joins TRBV29-1 to TRBJ1-2; a possible D gene is TRBD1 (6 bases). V lost 8 bases, J lost 6 bases, and 22 bases lay in between. CDR3 length equals 14 residues. The germline V gene has CDR1 SQVTM and CDR2 ANQGSEA. The CDR3 region has the DNA TGCAGCCGGAGGTTCTCAGGGGTCGAGGATGGCTACACCTTC. Amino acid sequence: CSRRFSGVEDGYTF.

The V call is TRBV28, the J call TRBJ2-6; D is possibly TRBD2 (5 bases). This CDR3 comprises 18 residues. CDR1 MDHEN and CDR2 SYDVKM come from the germline V gene. V was shortened by 1 base and J by 0 bases, with 13 bases between the two germline ends. The DNA of the CDR3 is TGTGCCAGCAGTTTATTCGCCGGGGTGGGCTCTGGGGCCAACGTCCTGACTTTC. It translates to CASSLFAGVGSGANVLTF.

This chain joins TRBV9 and TRBJ1-2; TRBD1 is a possible D gene (5 bases). Germline-derived CDR1 and CDR2 are SGDLS and YYNGEE. Trimming shortened V by 2 bases and J by 4 bases, and 9 bases separated the two germline ends. This CDR3 spans 13 amino acids. The DNA of the CDR3 is TGTGCCAGCAGCGTCGGACAAGCCTATGGCTACACCTTC. As protein: CASSVGQAYGYTF.

The rearrangement links TRBV2 to TRBJ1-1; D is perhaps TRBD1 (6 bases). CDR1 is SNHLY and CDR2 is FYNNEI in the germline V gene. Trimming cost V 9 bases and J 0 bases, with 17 bases left between them. The CDR3 is made up of 15 amino acids. The CDR3 protein is CAREEQGFMNTEAFF. The CDR3 DNA sequence: TGTGCCAGGGAGGAACAGGGATTCATGAACACTGAAGCTTTCTTT.

This clone was picked up a small number of times. The V gene is TRBV9, the J gene TRBJ2-1; a possible D gene is TRBD2 (7 bases). Deletions cut 0 bases from V and 9 bases from J, with 19 bases between. The CDR3 runs to 16 residues. Germline loops: CDR1 SGDLS, CDR2 YYNGEE. This CDR3 is CASSVEDGGGGGEQFF. DNA of the CDR3: TGTGCCAGCAGCGTAGAGGATGGGGGAGGGGGGGGTGAGCAGTTCTTC.

The chain's CDR3 is CASSTGTSRGNEQFF. The CDR3 DNA reads TGTGCCAGCAGTACCGGGACTAGCCGGGGCAATGAGCAGTTCTTC. The rearrangement uses TRBV7-2 and TRBJ2-1; TRBD2 matches 9 bases. The CDR3 extends over 15 amino acids. CDR1 and CDR2 from the germline V gene are SGHTA and FQGNSA. V trimming: 6 bases; J trimming: 6 bases; junction bases outside the gene matches: 9.

This chain links TRBV18 with TRBJ1-4; D is perhaps TRBD1 (6 bases). The V gene lost 3 bases and the J gene lost 6 bases, with 11 bases spanning the gap. Germline assignment: CDR1 KGHSH and CDR2 LQKENI. This CDR3 has 14 amino acids. CDR3 nucleotides: TGTGCCAGCTCACCGGGGGGGCGCGATGAAAAACTGTTTTTT. Protein product: CASSPGGRDEKLFF.

As regards this clone: An end of the junction differs from the germline gene, which may be a read error. This chain links TRBV7-9 with TRBJ1-4; D possibly corresponds to TRBD1 (5 bases). The CDR3 extends over 14 amino acids. From germline, CDR1 is SEHNR and CDR2 FQNEAQ (reference sequence). The CDR3 loop is CSSSTRATNEKLFF. DNA of the CDR3: TGTTCCAGCAGTACCAGGGCGACTAATGAAAAACTGTTTTTT. Full variable domain (remainder filled in from reference TRBV7-9 and TRBJ1-4): DTGVSQNPRHKITKRGQNVTFRCDPISEHNRLYWYRQTLGQGPEFLTYFQNEAQLEKSRLLSDRFSAERPKGSFSTLEIQRTEQGDSAMYLCSSSTRATNEKLFFGSGTQLSVL.

The CDR3, as DNA: TGTGCCAGTAGTCTAGCGGCGACTAGCACAGATACGCAGTATTTT. The encoded protein is CASSLAATSTDTQYF. V usage is TRBV19 and J usage is TRBJ2-3, with 7 bases aligning to TRBD2. With 5 bases clipped from V and 0 bases from J, the junction kept 5 bases outside the gene matches. The CDR3 has 15 amino acids. Germline values: CDR1 LNHDA, CDR2 SQIVND (reference sequence).